These 18 T cell receptor beta chains were all obtained from the same sample, sequenced in a study of OX40 agonist ivuxolimab in advanced cancers. Using immunoSEQ multiplex PCR, the repertoire was profiled, and TCRdb retains in-frame clones only, with some absent. The data hold about 18,000 clones, with roughly 85% observed a single time. The sample was CD4+ or CD8+ T cells sorted from blood, taken in a trial of the OX40 agonist ivuxolimab. These receptors all come from an adult with an advanced solid tumor such as melanoma, head and neck, liver or kidney cancer.

The chain couples TRBV27 to TRBJ2-2, with D perhaps TRBD2 (6 bases). Per germline, CDR1 MNHEY and CDR2 SMNVEV (reference sequence). The CDR3 runs 13 residues. Trimming left V 6 bases short and J 7 bases short, with 12 bases between. As DNA, the CDR3 is TGTGCCAGCAGGGGACTTTCCGACGGGGAGCTGTTTTTT. This encodes CASRGLSDGELFF.

The chain uses TRBV11-2 and TRBJ1-1, with D uncertain. Per the germline V gene, CDR1 is SGHAT and CDR2 is FQNNGV. The CDR3 sequence is 14 residues long. V gave up 0 bases and J gave up 9 bases, with 14 bases separating them. The CDR3 reads CASSLEPGSLKAFF. DNA for the CDR3: TGTGCCAGCAGCTTAGAGCCCGGGTCTCTGAAAGCTTTCTTT.

The DNA for the CDR3 is TGCGCCAGCAGCTTTAATAGCGGTAACTCCTACGAGCAGTACTTC. Amino acid sequence: CASSFNSGNSYEQYF. This chain uses TRBV5-1 with TRBJ2-5, with D tentatively TRBD2 (6 bases). The J call may be faulty, since TRBJ2-7 better matches the DNA end. This CDR3 contains 15 residues. Germline V gives CDR1 SGHRS, CDR2 YFSETQ.

The rearrangement uses TRBV10-3 and TRBJ2-3; TRBD1 or TRBD2 may be the D gene (6 bases each). Germline assignment: CDR1 ENHRY and CDR2 SYGVKD. The ends were cut back, 2 bases at V and 6 bases at J, with 12 bases in the middle. The CDR3 length is 14 residues. CDR3 sequence: CAISERGRPDTQYF. Written as DNA, the CDR3 is TGTGCCATCAGTGAGCGGGGGCGCCCCGATACGCAGTATTTT.

The V call is TRBV27, the J call TRBJ1-2; no clear D. CDR1 MNHEY and CDR2 SMNVEV come from the germline V gene (reference sequence). Trimming removed 4 bases from V and 0 bases from J, with 9 bases in between. The CDR3 totals 14 residues. The DNA of the CDR3 is TGTGCCAGCAGTTCGACAAGGTCTAACTATGGCTACACCTTC. Translated, it gives CASSSTRSNYGYTF.

The rearrangement uses TRBV28 and TRBJ2-7; 7 bases match TRBD2. The germline V gene has CDR1 MDHEN and CDR2 SYDVKM. The length of the CDR3 is 13 residues. The J segment lost 5 bases and the V segment lost 7 bases, leaving 8 bases of the junction unmatched. The CDR3 region is CASTHPGGDEQYF. The CDR3, as DNA: TGTGCCAGCACCCACCCGGGGGGAGACGAGCAGTACTTC. Full variable domain (missing parts from reference TRBV28 and TRBJ2-7): DVKVTQSSRYLVKRTGEKVFLECVQDMDHENMFWYRQDPGLGLRLIYFSYDVKMKEKGDIPEGYSVSREKKERFSLILESASTNQTSMYLCASTHPGGDEQYFGPGTRLTVT.

The V gene is TRBV11-2, the J gene TRBJ1-5; the D gene is possibly TRBD1 (5 bases). V was cut by 3 bases and J by 9 bases, with 18 bases left in between. The length of the CDR3 is 15 residues. From germline, CDR1 is SGHAT and CDR2 FQNNGV. DNA for the CDR3: TGTGCCAGCAGCTTGCGGGACGGTGCTGTTTGGCCCCAGCATTTT. Its translation: CASSLRDGAVWPQHF.

The V and J genes are TRBV19 and TRBJ2-7; perhaps TRBD2 as D (5 bases). The CDR3 runs to 16 residues. The V gene lost 5 bases and the J gene lost 0 bases, with 17 bases spanning the gap. Germline V gives CDR1 LNHDA, CDR2 SQIVND (reference sequence). CDR3 region: CASSPYLAGASYEQYF. The DNA of the CDR3 is TGTGCCAGTAGTCCCTATTTGGCGGGTGCCTCCTACGAGCAGTACTTC.

The chain recombines TRBV5-6 with TRBJ2-1; D remains ambiguous. This CDR3 contains 12 residues. The ends were cut back, 0 bases at V and 6 bases at J, with 4 bases in the middle. Germline V gene sequence: CDR1 SGHDT, CDR2 YYEEEE. This CDR3 is CASSLGVNEQFF. The CDR3 nucleotides are TGTGCCAGCAGCTTGGGGGTCAATGAGCAGTTCTTC.

This CDR3 reads CASSQAGTPRDEQYF. The CDR3 nucleotides read TGTGCCAGCAGCCAAGCGGGGACCCCGAGGGACGAGCAGTACTTC. The chain joins TRBV4-2 to TRBJ2-7; D is perhaps TRBD1 or TRBD2 (5 bases each). The germline gives CDR1 LGHNA, CDR2 YNFKEQ. V was cut by 1 base and J by 5 bases, with 15 bases left in between. The CDR3 is 15 amino acids.

The rearrangement joins TRBV27 to TRBJ2-3; D could derive from TRBD1 or TRBD2 (6 bases each). Looked up from germline, CDR1 is MNHEY and CDR2 is SMNVEV (reference sequence). This CDR3 has 14 residues. The V and J ends lost 4 bases and 2 bases respectively, with 10 bases between them. CDR3 DNA sequence: TGTGCCAGCAGTTGGCGGGGACACACAGATACGCAGTATTTT. Its translation: CASSWRGHTDTQYF.

This sequence joins TRBV28 and TRBJ2-4; 7 nucleotides agree with TRBD2. The germline V gene encodes CDR1 MDHEN and CDR2 SYDVKM. This CDR3 is built from 15 residues. The V gene end was trimmed by 3 bases and the J gene end by 5 bases; junction bases not matched to a gene: 7. CDR3 sequence (DNA): TGTGCCAGCAGTTTTGAGGGGAGGGTGCAAAACATTCAGTACTTC. Encoded protein: CASSFEGRVQNIQYF.

This clone was recorded once. The chain uses TRBV5-8 and TRBJ2-5; D remains unclear. The CDR3 loop spans 13 amino acids. Germline V CDR1 and CDR2: SGHTS, YDEGEE. V was trimmed by 4 bases and J by 5 bases, leaving 12 bases between them. In DNA form, the CDR3 reads TGTGCCAGCAGCGGCGAGGCCCGGGAGACCCAGTACTTC. It encodes CASSGEARETQYF.

V gene TRBV11-2 combines with J gene TRBJ2-1, with 11 nucleotides matching TRBD2. CDR1 and CDR2 from the germline V gene are SGHAT and FQNNGV. V was clipped by 5 bases and J by 6 bases; unmatched bases: 6. The CDR3 spans 15 residues. The CDR3 DNA sequence: TGTGCCAGCAGCCTCGGGACTAGCGGCCTCAATGAGCAGTTCTTC. The encoded protein is CASSLGTSGLNEQFF.

J is TRBJ1-3 and V is TRBV7-9; D possibly corresponds to TRBD1 (6 bases). Trimming stripped 6 bases from V and 0 bases from J, with 15 bases between. CDR1 SEHNR and CDR2 FQNEAQ come from the germline V gene (reference sequence). There are 16 residues in the CDR3. The CDR3: CASSSTGILSGNTIYF. Written as DNA, the CDR3 is TGTGCCAGCAGTTCAACAGGGATCCTCTCTGGAAACACCATATATTTT. Full variable domain (remainder filled in from reference TRBV7-9 and TRBJ1-3): DTGVSQNPRHKITKRGQNVTFRCDPISEHNRLYWYRQTLGQGPEFLTYFQNEAQLEKSRLLSDRFSAERPKGSFSTLEIQRTEQGDSAMYLCASSSTGILSGNTIYFGEGSWLTVV.

V gene TRBV13 combines with J gene TRBJ2-4, with D perhaps TRBD1 or TRBD2 (5 bases each). Germline values: CDR1 PRHDT, CDR2 FYEKMQ (reference sequence). The germline V and J ends were trimmed by 5 bases and 6 bases, with 8 bases remaining between them. CDR3 length: 12 residues. CDR3 sequence (DNA): TGTGCCAGCAGCCAGGGACCAAACATTCAGTACTTC. Its translation is CASSQGPNIQYF. The whole variable domain, filled in from reference TRBV13 and TRBJ2-4, reads AAGVIQSPRHLIKEKRETATLKCYPIPRHDTVYWYQQGPGQDPQFLISFYEKMQSDKGSIPDRFSAQQFSDYHSELNMSSLELGDSALYFCASSQGPNIQYFGAGTRLSVL.

This chain joins TRBV28 and TRBJ1-6, with D possibly TRBD1 on 5 matching bases. This CDR3 is 14 amino acids long. Trimming shortened V by 6 bases and J by 10 bases, and 16 bases separated the two germline ends. The germline V gene has CDR1 MDHEN and CDR2 SYDVKM. CDR3 in DNA: TGTGCCAGCAGCCCGGGGCCGGCACTCTCACCCCTCCACTTT. It specifies CASSPGPALSPLHF.

The rearrangement links TRBV14 to TRBJ1-1; TRBD1 agrees at 8 bases. This CDR3 comprises 13 residues. The germline gives CDR1 SGHDN, CDR2 FVKESK. Trimming took 6 bases from V and 4 from J; bases not matched to a gene: 4. CDR3 bases: TGTGCCAGCAGTCTTACAGGGGGCACTGAAGCTTTCTTT. This translates into CASSLTGGTEAFF.